This passage covers 9 T cell receptor beta chains from one sample sequenced in a study of T cell changes during pregnancy in multiple sclerosis. The protocol was immunoSEQ multiplex PCR, while the TCRdb copy is restricted to in-frame clones and leaves out a portion. The sample has under 95,000 clones; approximately 90% are singletons. The sequences come from CD4+ T cells from peripheral blood mononuclear cells, collected before pregnancy. The source is a female donor with multiple sclerosis, enrolled in a pregnancy study.

This clone was counted a few times. The CDR3: CSADRGQGYGYTF. The CDR3 bases are TGCAGCGCCGACAGGGGGCAAGGGTATGGCTACACCTTC. This sequence joins TRBV29-1 and TRBJ1-2; 10 nucleotides line up with TRBD1. Germline V gene sequence: CDR1 SQVTM, CDR2 ANQGSEA. There are 13 residues in the CDR3. J gave up 5 bases and V 7 bases, and 7 bases lay outside the gene matches.

The chain uses TRBV11-2 and TRBJ1-1; D remains ambiguous. The CDR3 length is 13 residues. Trimming removed 5 bases from V and 3 bases from J, with 10 bases in between. The germline gives CDR1 SGHAT, CDR2 FQNNGV. The CDR3 nucleotides read TGTGCCAGCAGCAAGAGAGAGGACACTGAAGCTTTCTTT. Protein product: CASSKREDTEAFF.

The rearrangement uses TRBV9 and TRBJ2-7; 12 positions match TRBD1. CDR1 is SGDLS, CDR2 YYNGEE, per germline. After removal of 3 bases from V and 2 bases from J, the junction contained 12 bases not matched to a gene. The CDR3 is 18 residues long. The CDR3 protein is CASSAPPPGQGAAYEQYF. CDR3 DNA: TGTGCCAGCAGCGCACCGCCCCCGGGACAGGGGGCCGCCTACGAGCAGTACTTC.

This clone was observed once. This CDR3 reads CASHRTSYNSPLHF. CDR3 nucleotides: TGTGCCAGCCACAGGACCTCCTATAATTCACCCCTCCACTTT. The gene calls are TRBV21-1 and TRBJ1-6; the D call TRBD1 from the table was never checked on the DNA. TRBV21-1 is recorded as a pseudogene. The CDR3 length is 14 residues.

The V gene is TRBV7-3, the J gene TRBJ1-5; D is ambiguous. This CDR3 spans 13 amino acids. V lost 1 base, J lost 4 bases, and 5 bases lay in between. Germline loops: CDR1 SGHTA, CDR2 FQGTGA. The CDR3 region is CASSLIPNQPQHF. CDR3 nucleotides: TGTGCCAGCAGCTTAATCCCAAATCAGCCCCAGCATTTT.

The gene calls are TRBV6-5 and TRBJ2-7; a weak D match, TRBD2 (5 bases). Germline CDR1 reads MNHEY; CDR2 reads SVGAGI. The CDR3 consists of 16 residues. Trimming took 0 bases from V and 0 from J, leaving 12 bases between them. The CDR3 coding sequence is TGTGCCAGCAGTTACTCCGGGGTGGGCAGCTCCTACGAGCAGTACTTC. Its protein is CASSYSGVGSSYEQYF.

The chain combines TRBV28 with TRBJ1-1; D possibly corresponds to TRBD1 (5 bases). This CDR3 has 17 residues. Trimming shortened V by 8 bases and J by 9 bases, and 31 bases separated the two germline ends. Germline-derived CDR1 and CDR2 are MDHEN and SYDVKM. The CDR3 DNA reads as TGTGCCAGCCTCAGTTTATCCCTCCGACAGTTCCAAACCCAAGCTTTCTTT. Its translation is CASLSLSLRQFQTQAFF.

This clone was seen more than once but under ten times. The chain carries TRBV11-2 and TRBJ2-2; TRBD2 aligns across 11 bases. From germline, CDR1 is SGHAT and CDR2 FQNNGV. The trim removed 5 bases at V and 7 bases at J, leaving 6 bases unmatched. The CDR3 covers 15 residues. The CDR3 spells CASSLRLAGSGELFF. As DNA, the CDR3 is TGTGCCAGCAGCCTTCGACTAGCGGGGAGCGGGGAGCTGTTTTTT.

The chain links TRBV4-3 to TRBJ2-6, with 9 bases aligning to TRBD2. Per the germline V gene, CDR1 is LGHNA and CDR2 is YSLEER. Losses at the gene ends were 0 bases for V and 0 bases for J; bases not matched to a gene: 6. This CDR3 spans 19 amino acids. The CDR3 loop reads CASSQDSGGVVSGANVLTF. The DNA for the CDR3 is TGCGCCAGCAGCCAAGATAGCGGGGGAGTTGTCTCTGGGGCCAACGTCCTGACTTTC.